Listed below are T cell receptor beta chains from one sample, sequenced in a study of blood T cell repertoires in COVID-19. Produced via immunoSEQ multiplex PCR; TCRdb's table is partial and in-frame only. Here the sample spans a few hundred thousand clones, around 80% being singletons. Material: peripheral blood. These receptors were taken from a human donor in a cohort sampled during active COVID-19. CDR3s include the opening cysteine and the closing phenylalanine or tryptophan. Each record gives: CDR3 DNA, CDR3 protein, D gene, V gene, clone size, J gene. A D gene is named only where the DNA matches it firmly. Clone size is not always given. Where it is, it says once, few, many or a class for expanded clones.

TGTGCCACCAGCAGAGGGGCCGGGGCTAATGAAAAACTGTTTTTT CATSRGAGANEKLFF . TRBV15 . TRBJ1-4
TGCGCCAGCAGTCTGTACTCCTGGGGCTACACCTTC CASSLYSWGYTF . TRBV23-1 . TRBJ1-2
TGTGCCAGCAGCGATCTAGCGGGAGTGACAGATACGCAGTATTTT CASSDLAGVTDTQYF TRBD2 TRBV7-6 . TRBJ2-3
TGTGCCAGCAGTTATACCGGGACAGACAATGAGCAGTTCTTC CASSYTGTDNEQFF TRBD1 TRBV5-6 . TRBJ2-1
TGTGCCAGCAGCGTTCGAACCCTAGGTGAAAAACTGTTTTTT CASSVRTLGEKLFF . TRBV14 . TRBJ1-4
TGTGCCATCAGTCGGACAGGGAACGGGGAGCTGTTTTTT CAISRTGNGELFF TRBD1 TRBV10-3 . TRBJ2-2
TGTGCCAGCAGCGTAGGACAGGGCACCTCTGGAAACACCATATATTTT CASSVGQGTSGNTIYF TRBD1 TRBV9 . TRBJ1-3
TGTGCCAGCAGCGCCGGGAACGCGGGTTCACCCCTCCACTTT CASSAGNAGSPLHF . TRBV7-9 . TRBJ1-6
TGTGCCAGCAGTCCTCACATTAACTATGGCTACACCTTC CASSPHINYGYTF . TRBV28 . TRBJ1-2
TGTGCCAGCAGACTACAGGGCTTGGAGACCCAGTACTTC CASRLQGLETQYF . TRBV6-5 . TRBJ2-5
TGTGCCAGCAGCTCACCAGCGGGGGGGGGCACAGATACGCAGTATTTT CASSSPAGGGTDTQYF TRBD2 TRBV5-4 . TRBJ2-3
TGTGCCAGCAGTTTTTTTGGCTTTAGCAATCAGCCCCAGCATTTT CASSFFGFSNQPQHF . TRBV28 . TRBJ1-5
TGTGCCAGCAGCGCCGACAGTGCCACAGATACGCAGTATTTT CASSADSATDTQYF . TRBV9 . TRBJ2-3
TGCAGCGTTGAAGGTACTAGCGGGAGAGGGTCCTACGAGCAGTACTTC CSVEGTSGRGSYEQYF TRBD2 TRBV29-1 . TRBJ2-7
TGCGCCAGCAGCTTGTTAAATACAGGGGGCTCTGGAAACACCATATATTTT CASSLLNTGGSGNTIYF TRBD1 TRBV5-1 . TRBJ1-3
TGTGCCAGTAGTCAGACAGGGAGCAATCAGCCCCAGCATTTT CASSQTGSNQPQHF TRBD1 TRBV19 . TRBJ1-5
TGTGCCACCGCGAACACCGGGACAGGGGTTTCTGGGGCCAACGTCCTGACTTTC CATANTGTGVSGANVLTF TRBD1 TRBV24-1 . TRBJ2-6
TGTGCCAGCAGCTTAGGAGCAGGGGAGATCTACGAGCAGTACTTC CASSLGAGEIYEQYF . TRBV7-2 . TRBJ2-7
TGTGCCATCAAACCGAGGACAGGGGAGTATGGCTACACCTTC CAIKPRTGEYGYTF TRBD1 TRBV10-3 once TRBJ1-2
TGTGCCAGCAGCTTAGAAGGACAGAGAAACACTGAAGCTTTCTTT CASSLEGQRNTEAFF . TRBV7-9 . TRBJ1-1
TGTGCCAGCAGTCCGCAGGTGGGCACCGGCTATGGCTACACCTTC CASSPQVGTGYGYTF . TRBV27 . TRBJ1-2
TGTGCCAGCAGCACTCAGGGGCGGACTGAAGCTTTCTTT CASSTQGRTEAFF . TRBV3-1/TRBV3-2 . TRBJ1-1
TGTGCCATCAGTGAGCCCGGGACAGGGGGCGTGGGACAGCCCCAGCATTTT CAISEPGTGGVGQPQHF TRBD1 TRBV10-3 . TRBJ1-5
TGTGCCAGCAGCCCTGTGGCTAGCGGATTCTACGAGCAGTACTTC CASSPVASGFYEQYF TRBD2 TRBV7-9 . TRBJ2-7
TGTGCCAGCAGGAGGGGACTAGCGGGAACCGGGGAGCTGTTTTTT CASRRGLAGTGELFF TRBD2 TRBV2 few TRBJ2-2
TGCGCCAGCAGCTTGGGGGACAGGGTATTTGGGGCCAACGTCCTGACTTTC CASSLGDRVFGANVLTF TRBD1 TRBV5-1 . TRBJ2-6
TGTGCCAGCAGCTTACCGACAGGACAGGGACCGATGTACTCCTACGAGCAGTACTTC CASSLPTGQGPMYSYEQYF TRBD1 TRBV7-9 . TRBJ2-7
TGTGCCAGCAGCAGACTTATCACTAGCGGCGCGAACACCGGGGAGCTGTTTTTT CASSRLITSGANTGELFF TRBD2 TRBV7-8 . TRBJ2-2
TGTGCCAGTGGCCGGGACAGCGTTTATCAGCCCCAGCATTTT CASGRDSVYQPQHF TRBD1 TRBV19 . TRBJ1-5
TGTGCCAGTAGGGGGACAGGGGGCGGTGGGACTGAAGCTTTCTTT CASRGTGGGGTEAFF TRBD1 TRBV19 . TRBJ1-1
TGTGCCAGCAGTTTAGGGGCCTACAGCGGGGAGGGAGCTTTCTTT CASSLGAYSGEGAFF . TRBV27 many TRBJ1-1
TGTGCCATCAGGTCGACAGAGAACACTGAAGCTTTCTTT CAIRSTENTEAFF . TRBV10-3 . TRBJ1-1
TGTGCCAGCAGTTTAAAATCATCCCTAGCGGGGGATGCCGGGGGAGCAGATACGCAGTATTTT CASSLKSSLAGDAGGADTQYF TRBD2 TRBV27 . TRBJ2-3
TGTGCCAGCAGTTACTTGGGGTTCGGGGTACTATGGACCGGGGAGCTGTTTTTT CASSYLGFGVLWTGELFF . TRBV6-2/TRBV6-3 . TRBJ2-2
TGTGCCAGCAGGCAGGGACAGAACACTGAAGCTTTCTTT CASRQGQNTEAFF . TRBV6-5 . TRBJ1-1
TGTGCCAGCAGTTTAAGTTTTGGGGGCCGAAACACCATATATTTT CASSLSFGGRNTIYF . TRBV28 . TRBJ1-3
TGTGCCAGCAGCTCATCGCTACAGGGTCACGAGCAGTACTTC CASSSSLQGHEQYF . TRBV5-6 . TRBJ2-7
TGTGCCAGCAGCCCAGGAACCTACGAGCAGTACTTC CASSPGTYEQYF . TRBV27 . TRBJ2-7